The 17 T cell receptor beta chains reported below all come from one sample, sequenced in a study of shared clonotypes between healthy human individuals. Libraries were prepared by immunoSEQ multiplex PCR; TCRdb keeps only in-frame clonotypes and omits some of them. The repertoire consists of about 1.5 million clones, with 98% occurring once and the leading ten covering roughly 0.42%. The sequencing input was naive CD4+ T cells sorted from blood. Regarding subset: CD45RA+ positively selected. These TCRs come from a man aged 25 to 40 in good health.

V gene TRBV5-6 combines with J gene TRBJ2-5; D is uncertain. CDR1 is SGHDT, CDR2 YYEEEE, per germline. The CDR3 loop spans 13 amino acids. V was pared by 0 bases and J by 5 bases, with 8 bases between. The CDR3 region is CASSLGHGETQYF. For the CDR3, the DNA is TGTGCCAGCAGCTTGGGACACGGCGAGACCCAGTACTTC.

The genes are TRBV30 and TRBJ1-1; the D gene is possibly TRBD1 (5 bases). Per germline, CDR1 GTSNPN and CDR2 SVGIG (reference sequence). This CDR3 contains 12 residues. The CDR3 spells CALWTLNTEAFF. The CDR3 nucleotides are TGTGCTCTTTGGACATTGAACACTGAAGCTTTCTTT.

This clone showed up just once. This sequence joins TRBV23-1 and TRBJ2-3, with 10 bases fitting TRBD1. TRBV23-1 is designated an ORF whose function remains uncertain. V was clipped by 11 bases and J by 0 bases; unmatched bases: 8. The CDR3 is made up of 15 amino acids. CDR3 protein: CAPVPGQGSTDTQYF. The CDR3 DNA sequence: TGCGCCCCAGTTCCGGGACAGGGGAGCACAGATACGCAGTATTTT.

The chain carries TRBV5-1 and TRBJ2-1; either TRBD1 or TRBD2 may supply D (6 bases each). Germline V gene data show CDR1 as SGHRS and CDR2 as YFSETQ. The CDR3 consists of 15 residues. Trimming cost V 2 bases and J 6 bases, with 15 bases left between them. CDR3 nucleotides: TGCGCCAGCAGCTTCTCGGGGGTAGGGGGCAATGAGCAGTTCTTC. As protein: CASSFSGVGGNEQFF.

This clone was observed a single time. V and J are TRBV4-3 and TRBJ1-6, with 7 bases matching TRBD1. Germline V CDR1 and CDR2: LGHNA, YSLEER. V was pared by 3 bases and J by 9 bases, with 11 bases of the junction left unmatched. CDR3 size: 16 residues. CDR3 in amino acids: CASSQGVGGEGSPLHF. CDR3 in DNA: TGCGCCAGCAGCCAGGGGGTAGGGGGCGAAGGTTCACCCCTCCACTTT.

The gene calls are TRBV19 and TRBJ2-1; D gene uncertain. This CDR3 has 15 residues. V was shortened by 6 bases and J by 1 base, with 13 bases between the two germline ends. Germline CDR1 LNHDA, CDR2 SQIVND (reference sequence). The DNA for the CDR3 is TGTGCCAGTAGGACCGTCGGTGGTTCCTACAATGAGCAGTTCTTC. It translates to CASRTVGGSYNEQFF. The complete variable domain, with remaining parts taken from reference TRBV19 and TRBJ2-1, reads DGGITQSPKYLFRKEGQNVTLSCEQNLNHDAMYWYRQDPGQGLRLIYYSQIVNDFQKGDIAEGYSVSREKKESFPLTVTSAQKNPTAFYLCASRTVGGSYNEQFFGPGTRLTVL.

The chain's CDR3 is CASSVEEEQFF. As DNA, the CDR3 is TGTGCCAGCAGCGTAGAGGAGGAGCAGTTCTTC. The chain carries TRBV9 and TRBJ2-1, with D unclear. Germline loops: CDR1 SGDLS, CDR2 YYNGEE. Trimming cost V 0 bases and J 10 bases, with 5 bases left between them. This CDR3 contains 11 residues.

J is TRBJ2-5 and V is TRBV27; no firm D call. Trimming pared 3 bases from V and 5 bases from J, leaving 10 bases between. The germline CDR1 and CDR2 sequences are MNHEY and SMNVEV (reference sequence). CDR3 length equals 13 residues. CDR3 DNA sequence: TGTGCCAGCAGTTTCTGGGATAGGGAGACCCAGTACTTC. Residues: CASSFWDRETQYF.

The chain links TRBV14 to TRBJ2-7; D ambiguous. Germline CDR1 is SGHDN and CDR2 is FVKESK. V was clipped by 5 bases and J by 7 bases, with 18 bases between them. This CDR3 region has 14 residues. Here the CDR3 reads CASSNLDPSGEQYF. DNA of the CDR3: TGTGCCAGCAGCAACCTAGACCCGAGTGGGGAGCAGTACTTC.

V and J are TRBV28 and TRBJ1-5; D ambiguous. This CDR3 is 15 amino acids long. The V end lost 4 bases, the J end lost 1 base, and 11 bases lay between the germline ends. Germline lookup yields CDR1 MDHEN and CDR2 SYDVKM. The CDR3 is CASSSTHPSNQPQHF. The CDR3 DNA follows: TGTGCCAGCAGTTCTACCCACCCAAGCAATCAGCCCCAGCATTTT.

The chain employs TRBV18 and TRBJ2-7; 9 nucleotides match TRBD2. After removal of 6 bases from V and 4 bases from J, the junction contained 7 bases not matched to a gene. Germline CDR1 and CDR2: KGHSH and LQKENI. This CDR3 has 14 amino acids. The CDR3 sequence: CASSVLAGGYEQYF. The DNA for the CDR3 is TGTGCCAGCTCCGTTTTGGCGGGAGGGTACGAGCAGTACTTC.

The V and J genes are TRBV25-1 and TRBJ2-7, with 10 bases lining up with TRBD2. Germline V gives CDR1 MGHDK, CDR2 SYGVNS. The length of the CDR3 is 16 residues. J was trimmed by 4 bases and V by 2 bases; bases with no gene match: 8. The CDR3 loop reads CASSEPELAGDYEQYF. The CDR3 DNA reads as TGTGCCAGCAGTGAACCCGAGCTAGCGGGAGATTACGAGCAGTACTTC.

The chain has TRBV11-2 and TRBJ2-1; no clear D gene. The CDR3 has 15 amino acids. Between the trimmed V and J ends, which lost 0 bases and 3 bases, there was a span of 9 bases. Germline CDR1 SGHAT, CDR2 FQNNGV. DNA for the CDR3: TGTGCCAGCAGCTTAGATACTGGTTACTACAATGAGCAGTTCTTC. Translation: CASSLDTGYYNEQFF.

The J gene is TRBJ2-3, the V gene TRBV14; D ambiguous. V dropped 3 bases and J dropped 1 base, with 8 bases sitting between them. The CDR3 length is 14 residues. Germline-derived CDR1 and CDR2 are SGHDN and FVKESK. The CDR3 is CASSHLGGTDTQYF. The CDR3 DNA is TGTGCCAGCAGCCACCTGGGTGGCACAGATACGCAGTATTTT.

The gene calls are TRBV11-2 and TRBJ2-7; D perhaps matches TRBD2 (6 bases). Trimming stripped 8 bases from V and 2 bases from J, with 19 bases between. There are 15 residues in the CDR3. The germline CDR1 and CDR2 sequences are SGHAT and FQNNGV. Written as DNA, the CDR3 is TGTGCCAGCCGATCCGGAGTAGCGGCCACCTACGAGCAGTACTTC. Residues: CASRSGVAATYEQYF.

With regard to this clone: This specimen includes other DNA sequences encoding the same CDR3. This chain uses TRBV9 with TRBJ2-2; no definite D call. This CDR3 region has 14 residues. The V and J ends lost 0 bases and 2 bases respectively, with 5 bases between them. The germline CDR1 and CDR2 sequences are SGDLS and YYNGEE. The CDR3 loop is CASSVDPNTGELFF. Written as DNA, the CDR3 is TGTGCCAGCAGCGTAGACCCCAACACCGGGGAGCTGTTTTTT.

This clone was counted between two and nine times. This rearrangement joins TRBV18 to TRBJ1-2, with D perhaps matching TRBD1 (5 bases). The germline V and J ends were trimmed by 2 bases and 8 bases, with 12 bases remaining between them. Germline assignment: CDR1 KGHSH and CDR2 LQKENI. The CDR3 is 13 residues long. The CDR3 region is CASSPVRGEGYTF. The CDR3 DNA follows: TGTGCCAGCTCACCAGTGAGAGGGGAAGGCTACACCTTC.